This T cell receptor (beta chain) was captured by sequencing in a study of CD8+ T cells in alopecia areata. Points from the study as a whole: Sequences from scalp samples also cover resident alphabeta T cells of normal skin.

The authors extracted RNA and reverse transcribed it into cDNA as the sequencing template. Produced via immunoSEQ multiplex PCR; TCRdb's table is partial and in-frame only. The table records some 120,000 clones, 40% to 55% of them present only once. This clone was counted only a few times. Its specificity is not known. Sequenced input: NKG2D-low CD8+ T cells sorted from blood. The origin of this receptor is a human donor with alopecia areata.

The CDR3 sequence is CSVEGRDYNEQFF. CDR3 nucleotide sequence: TGCAGCGTTGAAGGACGGGACTACAATGAGCAGTTCTTC. The genes are TRBV29-1 and TRBJ2-1, with D possibly being TRBD2 (5 bases). The length of the CDR3 is 13 residues. The ends were cut back, 1 base at V and 3 bases at J, with 7 bases in the middle. Germline-derived CDR1 and CDR2 are SQVTM and ANQGSEA.